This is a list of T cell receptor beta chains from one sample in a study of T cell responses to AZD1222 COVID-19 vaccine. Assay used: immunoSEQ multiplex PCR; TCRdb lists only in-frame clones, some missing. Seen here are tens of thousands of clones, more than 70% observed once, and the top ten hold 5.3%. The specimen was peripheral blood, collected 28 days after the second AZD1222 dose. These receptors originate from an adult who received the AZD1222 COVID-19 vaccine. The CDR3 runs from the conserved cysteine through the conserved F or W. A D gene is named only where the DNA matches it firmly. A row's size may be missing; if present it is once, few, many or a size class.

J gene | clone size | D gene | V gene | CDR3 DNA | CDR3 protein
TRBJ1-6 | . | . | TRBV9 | TGTGCCAGCAGCGTACCAACAGGACGTAATAATTCACCCCTCCACTTT | CASSVPTGRNNSPLHF
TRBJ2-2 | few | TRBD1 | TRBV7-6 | TGTGCCAGCAGCCCTGGACAGGGGGCGACCGGGGAGCTGTTTTTT | CASSPGQGATGELFF
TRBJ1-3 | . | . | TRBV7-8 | TGTGCCAGCAGCTTAGTGGCAGGGACTGGAAACACCATATATTTT | CASSLVAGTGNTIYF
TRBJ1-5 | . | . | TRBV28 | TGTGCCAGCAGTTTATGGCCTCGGGGTATTAGCAATCAGCCCCAGCATTTT | CASSLWPRGISNQPQHF
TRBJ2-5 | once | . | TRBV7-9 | TGTGCCAGCAGCCCACGGAAGGGGGATAGGTATGAGACCCAGTACTTC | CASSPRKGDRYETQYF
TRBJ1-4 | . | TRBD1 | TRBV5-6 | TGTGCCAGCAGCTTACGACAGGGCGTCGCTAATGAAAAACTGTTTTTT | CASSLRQGVANEKLFF
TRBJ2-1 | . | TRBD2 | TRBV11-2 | TGTGCCAGCGACAGCTTAGCGGGGGGGCTCAATGAGCAGTTCTTC | CASDSLAGGLNEQFF
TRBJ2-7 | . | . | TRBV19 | TGTGCCAGTAGTACCCCAGGGTACGAGCAGTACTTC | CASSTPGYEQYF
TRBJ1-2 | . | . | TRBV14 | TGTGCCAGCAGCCAAGCCAGGGGTGACTATGGCTACACCTTC | CASSQARGDYGYTF
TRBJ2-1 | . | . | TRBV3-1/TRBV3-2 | TGTGCCAGCAGCCGCTGGACTGATGAGCAGTTCTTC | CASSRWTDEQFF
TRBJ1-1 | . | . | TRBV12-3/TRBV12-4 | TGTGCCAGCAGAGGGGGTAGGCGCACTGAAGCTTTCTTT | CASRGGRRTEAFF
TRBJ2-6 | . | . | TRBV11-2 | TGTGCCAGCAGGCAGCTGTCCGGGGCCAACGTCCTGACTTTC | CASRQLSGANVLTF
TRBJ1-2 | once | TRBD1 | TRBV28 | TGTGCCAGCAGTTTTCCACAGGGGGCTAAGGAGGACTATGGCTACACCTTC | CASSFPQGAKEDYGYTF
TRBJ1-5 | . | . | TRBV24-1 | TGTGCCACCAGTGAAGACGGGTTGAGCAATCAGCCCCAGCATTTT | CATSEDGLSNQPQHF